The clone carrying this T cell receptor (beta chain) is classed as medium-sized by frequency. What it binds is not known. This CDR3 has 18 amino acids. Germline assignment: CDR1 LGHNA and CDR2 YNFKEQ. Following a re-call of the 5' RACE reads, TCRdb has one entry per CDR3 protein and lacks DNA. The sample includes some 1,300 distinct CDR3 sequences. This sample was taken from a study of T cells expressing NK-cell markers. Whole-study findings and limits: Whether expanded NKG2C+ T cell clones recognized HCMV stayed uncertain.

The sequence derives from a woman aged 18-29 years in good health. The material sequenced was blood T cells: a sorted CD56 or NKG2C T cell subset, CD4+ or CD8+ T cells, or bulk PBMC T cells (not recorded which). This rearrangement joins TRBV4-2 to TRBJ1-2; checking the TCRdb D call of TRBD1 is not possible without DNA. This CDR3 is CASSLQMVPGQRLYGYTF.